Listed here is a single TCR beta chain. This sample is drawn from a study of blood T cell repertoires in COVID-19. As for the study in general: Samples of COVID-19 (acute and convalescent) were obtained from the United States, Italy and Spain. From T cells, B-cell-depleted T cells, or PBMCs came the material, which was cDNA or gDNA.

In the original workflow: Amplification of reference gene primers was used by the study to estimate nucleated cell counts. The method was immunoSEQ multiplex PCR; TCRdb's version includes in-frame clones alone and lacks a portion of them. V, J and clone size derive from that table, while D and trimming were established from the DNA sequence. In the table there are tens of thousands of clones, under 90% of which are singletons. The CDR3 covers 16 residues. CDR1 is ENHRY and CDR2 is SYGVKD in the germline V gene. V dropped 6 bases and J dropped 4 bases, with 21 bases sitting between them. This rearrangement joins TRBV10-3 to TRBJ1-1, with a possible D match to TRBD1 (5 bases). The TCR originated in a man in his 70s with active or convalescent COVID-19. The sample comprised peripheral blood. The CDR3 loop reads CAIREGRGEWGTEAFF. The CDR3 DNA follows: TGTGCCATCAGGGAGGGAAGGGGCGAGTGGGGCACTGAAGCTTTCTTT.